Presented here are 9 T cell receptor beta chains from one specimen sequenced in a study of graft-versus-host responses after intestinal transplantation (dated by TCRdb to about 2021). Taken with the paper, the label for time point translates to: cells obtained before transplantation from donor or recipient. The antigens of these receptors remain unknown. Libraries were constructed by the immunoSEQ multiplex PCR assay. Drawn from immuneACCESS, this table holds only the in-frame rearrangements with V and J called that TCRdb kept. Clones are partly lost; checked studies trace under half to an unresolved V gene and leave the rest unexplained. This sample comprises tens of thousands of clones, 80% to 95% of them detected only once. The ten largest clones add up to about 1.1% of the sample. The sample here was unstimulated CD8+ T cells sorted from spleen or lymph node cells, taken before transplant. These receptors were taken from a human donor who was the organ donor for an intestinal transplant.

J is TRBJ1-2 and V is TRBV19; D unclear. V lost 11 bases and J 3 bases, leaving 19 bases between the germline ends. The CDR3 loop spans 14 amino acids. The V gene's germline CDR1 is LNHDA and CDR2 SQIVND (reference sequence). CDR3 in amino acids: CAARGGLEYYGYTF. The CDR3 nucleotides are TGTGCCGCGCGAGGAGGGTTAGAATACTATGGCTACACCTTC.

The CDR3 reads CASSNMGGGVDYGYTF. Here the CDR3 DNA reads TGTGCCAGCAGTAACATGGGGGGGGGCGTCGACTATGGCTACACCTTC. The rearrangement uses TRBV6-6 and TRBJ1-2; tentative D call: TRBD1 (6 bases). The CDR3 length is 16 residues. The V end lost 5 bases, the J end lost 3 bases, and 19 bases lay between the germline ends. The germline V gene has CDR1 MNHNY and CDR2 SVGAGI (reference sequence).

The chain recombines TRBV4-1 with TRBJ2-1; D possibly corresponds to TRBD1 (6 bases). The V end was cut by 4 bases, the J end by 9 bases, with 19 bases between. In germline, CDR1 is MGHRA, CDR2 YSYEKL. The CDR3 is 15 amino acids. The CDR3 spells CASSPRSSGVTEQFF. The CDR3 region has the DNA TGCGCCAGCAGCCCAAGGTCATCAGGGGTAACTGAGCAGTTCTTC.

The gene calls are TRBV2 and TRBJ2-3, with 10 bases aligning to TRBD2. V shed 8 bases and J 2 bases; nucleotides not matched to a gene: 7. CDR1 and CDR2 from the germline V gene are SNHLY and FYNNEI. CDR3 length: 15 amino acids. CDR3 amino acids: CASPPGLAFTDTQYF. The CDR3 bases are TGTGCCAGCCCACCGGGACTAGCGTTCACAGATACGCAGTATTTT.

This rearrangement joins TRBV5-1 to TRBJ1-1; TRBD1 matches at 8 bases. V gave up 5 bases and J gave up 7 bases; unmatched junction bases: 10. CDR3 length: 14 residues. Germline CDR1 reads SGHRS; CDR2 reads YFSETQ. The CDR3 here is CASRTGGEDVEAFF. In nucleotides, the CDR3 is TGCGCCAGCAGAACAGGGGGGGAAGATGTTGAAGCTTTCTTT.

The chain has TRBV15 and TRBJ2-6; 9 nucleotides align to TRBD2. Trimming cost V 0 bases and J 0 bases; bases outside gene matches: 6. From germline, CDR1 is LNHNV and CDR2 YYDKDF (reference sequence). The CDR3 runs 19 residues. DNA for the CDR3: TGTGCCACCAGCAGAGATTTAGCGGGAGAGCTCTCTGGGGCCAACGTCCTGACTTTC. As protein: CATSRDLAGELSGANVLTF.

The chain has TRBV27 and TRBJ2-1; 8 nucleotides match TRBD1. Germline V gene lookup returns CDR1 MNHEY and CDR2 SMNVEV (reference sequence). The CDR3 has 12 amino acids. J was trimmed by 9 bases and V by 8 bases; bases with no gene match: 6. DNA for the CDR3: TGTGCCAGCCAGGGGGCGGACCTTGAGCAGTTCTTC. Encoded protein: CASQGADLEQFF.

This chain links TRBV19 with TRBJ2-3, with 10 bases that match TRBD2. The CDR3 loop spans 15 amino acids. The germline V gene encodes CDR1 LNHDA and CDR2 SQIVND (reference sequence). Germline trimming cut 5 bases from V and 2 bases from J; bases unmatched to any gene: 4. In DNA form, the CDR3 reads TGTGCCAGTAGTCCAGCGGGAGGGTACACAGATACGCAGTATTTT. Residues: CASSPAGGYTDTQYF.

The chain couples TRBV27 to TRBJ1-1, with 11 bases identical to TRBD1. The trim removed 5 bases at V and 4 bases at J, leaving 6 bases unmatched. The CDR3 contains 15 residues. Germline V gene lookup returns CDR1 MNHEY and CDR2 SMNVEV (reference sequence). The CDR3 DNA reads TGTGCCAGCAGTGCACCGGGACAGGGGGTCACTGAAGCTTTCTTT. Its translation is CASSAPGQGVTEAFF.